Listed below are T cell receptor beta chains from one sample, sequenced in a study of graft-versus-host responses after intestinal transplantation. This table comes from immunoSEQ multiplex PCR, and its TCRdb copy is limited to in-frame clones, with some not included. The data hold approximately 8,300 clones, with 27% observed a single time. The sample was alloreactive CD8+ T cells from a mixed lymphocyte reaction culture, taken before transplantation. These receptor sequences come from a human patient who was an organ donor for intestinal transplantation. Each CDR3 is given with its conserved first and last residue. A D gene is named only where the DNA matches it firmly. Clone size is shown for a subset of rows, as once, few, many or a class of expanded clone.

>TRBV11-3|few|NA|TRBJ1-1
CASSLAQRPEAFF
TGTGCCAGCAGCTTAGCGCAGAGGCCAGAAGCTTTCTTT
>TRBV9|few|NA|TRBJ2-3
CASSPPLDGPDTQYF
TGTGCCAGCAGCCCCCCCCTTGACGGTCCAGATACGCAGTATTTT
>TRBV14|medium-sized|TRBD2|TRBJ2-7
CASSLRTSFEQYF
TGTGCCAGCAGTCTGAGGACTAGCTTTGAGCAGTACTTC
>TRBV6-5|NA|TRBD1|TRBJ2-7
CATNRGYEQYF
TGTGCCACCAACAGGGGGTACGAGCAGTACTTC
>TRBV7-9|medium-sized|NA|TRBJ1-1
CASSWVGTEAFF
TGTGCCAGCAGCTGGGTGGGGACTGAAGCTTTCTTT
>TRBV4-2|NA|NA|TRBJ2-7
CASSLGTLPYEQYF
TGTGCCAGCAGCTTAGGGACTTTACCTTACGAGCAGTACTTC
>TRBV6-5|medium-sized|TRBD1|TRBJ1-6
CASSTGAFNSPLHF
TGTGCCAGCAGTACAGGGGCTTTCAATTCACCCCTCCACTTT
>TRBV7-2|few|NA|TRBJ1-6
CASSQDQGYNSPLHF
TGCGCCAGCAGCCAAGATCAGGGTTATAATTCACCCCTCCACTTT
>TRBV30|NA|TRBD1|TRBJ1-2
CAWDRGDGYTF
TGTGCCTGGGACAGGGGAGATGGCTACACCTTC
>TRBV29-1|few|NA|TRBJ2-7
CSVEDGSGRAAYEQYF
TGCAGCGTTGAAGACGGGAGTGGGCGGGCCGCCTACGAGCAGTACTTC
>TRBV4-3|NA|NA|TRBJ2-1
CASSQVGASVYNEQFF
TGCGCCAGCAGCCAAGTGGGGGCTAGCGTCTACAATGAGCAGTTCTTC
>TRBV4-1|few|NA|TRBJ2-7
CASSQDSTGNPYEQYF
TGCGCCAGCAGCCAAGATAGTACTGGGAACCCCTACGAGCAGTACTTC
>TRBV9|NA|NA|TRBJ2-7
CASSVVDRGEQYF
TGTGCCAGCAGCGTAGTTGATAGGGGCGAGCAGTACTTC
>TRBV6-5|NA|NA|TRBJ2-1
CASSTPGPYNEQFF
TGTGCCAGCAGTACGCCGGGACCCTACAATGAGCAGTTCTTC
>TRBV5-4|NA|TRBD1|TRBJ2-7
CASSPGQLSYEQYF
TGTGCCAGCAGCCCGGGACAGCTCTCCTACGAGCAGTACTTC
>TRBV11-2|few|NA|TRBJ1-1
CASSLGPTGTEAFF
TGTGCCAGCAGCTTAGGGCCCACGGGGACTGAAGCTTTCTTT
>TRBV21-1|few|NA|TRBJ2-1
CASSKSRSPVWKQFF
TGTGCCAGCAGCAAAAGTAGGTCCCCGGTTTGGAAGCAGTTCTTC
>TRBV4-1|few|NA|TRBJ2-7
CASSFMTDSYEQYF
TGCGCCAGCAGCTTTATGACAGATTCCTACGAGCAGTACTTC
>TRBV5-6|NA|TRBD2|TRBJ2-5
CASSALTSLQETQYF
TGTGCCAGCAGCGCATTGACTAGCCTCCAAGAGACCCAGTACTTC
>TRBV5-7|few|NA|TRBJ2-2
CASSLGAVNTGELFF
TGTGCCAGCAGCTTGGGGGCCGTGAACACCGGGGAGCTGTTTTTT
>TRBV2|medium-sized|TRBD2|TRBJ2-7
CASSELGTSSYEQYF
TGTGCCAGCAGTGAATTAGGGACTAGCTCCTACGAGCAGTACTTC
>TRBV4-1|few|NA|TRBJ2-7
CASSQDSLGAGEQYF
TGCGCCAGCAGCCAAGATTCGCTGGGGGCCGGCGAGCAGTACTTC
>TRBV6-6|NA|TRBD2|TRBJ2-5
CASCGGIKETQYF
TGTGCCAGCTGCGGGGGGATAAAAGAGACCCAGTACTTC
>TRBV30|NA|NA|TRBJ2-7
CAWSGSYEQYF
TGTGCCTGGAGTGGCAGCTACGAGCAGTACTTC
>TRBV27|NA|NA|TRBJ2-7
CASGQDMSSYEQYF
TGTGCCAGCGGTCAGGACATGAGCTCCTACGAGCAGTACTTC
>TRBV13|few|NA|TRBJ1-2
CASSLEGTYGYTF
TGTGCCAGCAGCTTAGAGGGGACCTATGGCTACACCTTC
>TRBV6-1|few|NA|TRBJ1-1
CASSELRVVNTEAFF
TGTGCCAGCAGTGAACTCAGGGTAGTGAACACTGAAGCTTTCTTT
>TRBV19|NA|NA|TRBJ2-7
CASSSGLSYEQYF
TGTGCCAGTAGTAGCGGGTTGTCCTACGAGCAGTACTTC
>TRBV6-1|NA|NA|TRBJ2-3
CASSVFGRAVSFYTDTQYF
TGTGCCAGCAGTGTATTCGGCAGAGCGGTCTCATTCTACACAGATACGCAGTATTTT
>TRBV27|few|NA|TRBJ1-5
CASSLIGGNQPQHF
TGTGCCAGCAGTCTAATTGGGGGGAATCAGCCCCAGCATTTT
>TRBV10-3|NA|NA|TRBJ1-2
CAISEYSVIGTPKGYTF
TGTGCCATCAGTGAATATTCCGTGATAGGGACGCCGAAGGGCTACACCTTC
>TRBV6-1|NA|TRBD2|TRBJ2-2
CASSWTSGSTGELFF
TGTGCCAGCAGTTGGACTAGCGGGAGCACCGGGGAGCTGTTTTTT
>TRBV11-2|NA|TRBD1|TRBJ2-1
CASSLKGGSYNEQFF
TGTGCCAGCAGCTTAAAAGGGGGCTCTTACAATGAGCAGTTCTTC
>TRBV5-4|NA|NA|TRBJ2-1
CASSLSGNEQFF
TGTGCCAGCAGCTTGAGTGGCAATGAGCAGTTCTTC
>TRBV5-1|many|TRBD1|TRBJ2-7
CASSLGTGGHEQYF
TGCGCCAGCAGCTTGGGGACAGGGGGACACGAGCAGTACTTC
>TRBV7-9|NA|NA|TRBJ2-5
CASSLAEETQYF
TGTGCCAGCAGCTTAGCCGAAGAGACCCAGTACTTC
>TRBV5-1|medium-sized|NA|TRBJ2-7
CASSLDGSPAYEQYF
TGCGCCAGCAGCTTGGATGGTAGCCCCGCCTACGAGCAGTACTTC
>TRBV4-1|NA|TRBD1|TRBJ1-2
CASSEGGQGPLYGYTF
TGCGCCAGCAGCGAAGGGGGACAGGGCCCGCTCTATGGCTACACCTTC
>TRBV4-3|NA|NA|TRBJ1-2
CASSQDPGIPSNYGYTF
TGCGCCAGCAGCCAAGATCCCGGTATACCCTCTAACTATGGCTACACCTTC
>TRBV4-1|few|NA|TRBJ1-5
CASSHLGNHQPQHF
TGCGCCAGCAGCCACCTGGGTAATCATCAGCCCCAGCATTTT
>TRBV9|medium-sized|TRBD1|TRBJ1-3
CASSAETGAGNTIYF
TGTGCCAGCAGCGCGGAGACAGGGGCCGGAAACACCATATATTTT
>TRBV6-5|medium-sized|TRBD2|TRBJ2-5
CASSYLSGGSQETQYF
TGTGCCAGCAGTTATCTGAGCGGGGGGTCGCAAGAGACCCAGTACTTC